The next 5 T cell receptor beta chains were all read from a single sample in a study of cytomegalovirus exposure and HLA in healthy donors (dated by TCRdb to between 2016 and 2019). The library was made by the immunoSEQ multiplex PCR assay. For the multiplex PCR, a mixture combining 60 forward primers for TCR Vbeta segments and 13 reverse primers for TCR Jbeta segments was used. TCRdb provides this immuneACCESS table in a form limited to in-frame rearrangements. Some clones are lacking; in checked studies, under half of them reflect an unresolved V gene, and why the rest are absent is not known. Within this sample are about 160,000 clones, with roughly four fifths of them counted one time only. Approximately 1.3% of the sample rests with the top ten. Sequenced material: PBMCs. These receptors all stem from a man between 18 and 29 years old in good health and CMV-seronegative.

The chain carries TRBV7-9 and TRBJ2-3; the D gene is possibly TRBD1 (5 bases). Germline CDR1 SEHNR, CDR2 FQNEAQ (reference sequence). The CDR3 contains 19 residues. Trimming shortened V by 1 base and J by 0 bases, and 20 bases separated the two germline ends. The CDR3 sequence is CASSLGSAGRYPSTDTQYF. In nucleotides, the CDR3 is TGTGCCAGCAGCTTAGGGTCGGCAGGGCGCTACCCTAGCACAGATACGCAGTATTTT.

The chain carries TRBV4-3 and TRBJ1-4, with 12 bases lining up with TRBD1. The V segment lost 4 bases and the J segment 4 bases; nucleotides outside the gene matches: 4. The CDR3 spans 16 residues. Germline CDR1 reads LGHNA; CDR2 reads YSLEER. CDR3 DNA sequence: TGCGCCAGCAGCCCGGGACAGGGGGCGTATAATGAAAAACTGTTTTTT. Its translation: CASSPGQGAYNEKLFF.

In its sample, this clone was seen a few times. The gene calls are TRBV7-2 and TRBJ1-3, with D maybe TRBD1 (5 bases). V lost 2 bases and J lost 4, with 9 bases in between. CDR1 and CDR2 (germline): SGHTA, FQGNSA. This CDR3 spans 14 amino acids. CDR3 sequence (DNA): TGTGCCAGCAGCTTAAGGGGCCCGGGAAACACCATATATTTT. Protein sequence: CASSLRGPGNTIYF.

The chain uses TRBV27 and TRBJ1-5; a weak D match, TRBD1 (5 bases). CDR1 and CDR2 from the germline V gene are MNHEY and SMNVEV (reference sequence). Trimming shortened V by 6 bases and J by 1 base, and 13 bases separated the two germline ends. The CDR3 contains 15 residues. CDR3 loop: CASRRGAGSNQPQHF. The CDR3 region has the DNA TGTGCCAGCAGGCGTGGGGCGGGGAGCAATCAGCCCCAGCATTTT.

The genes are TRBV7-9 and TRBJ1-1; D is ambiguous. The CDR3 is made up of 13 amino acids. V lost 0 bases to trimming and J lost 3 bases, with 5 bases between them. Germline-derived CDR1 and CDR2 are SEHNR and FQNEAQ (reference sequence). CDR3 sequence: CASSLAGDTEAFF. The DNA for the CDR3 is TGTGCCAGCAGCTTAGCGGGCGACACTGAAGCTTTCTTT. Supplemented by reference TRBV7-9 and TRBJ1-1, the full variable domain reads DTGVSQNPRHKITKRGQNVTFRCDPISEHNRLYWYRQTLGQGPEFLTYFQNEAQLEKSRLLSDRFSAERPKGSFSTLEIQRTEQGDSAMYLCASSLAGDTEAFFGQGTRLTVV.